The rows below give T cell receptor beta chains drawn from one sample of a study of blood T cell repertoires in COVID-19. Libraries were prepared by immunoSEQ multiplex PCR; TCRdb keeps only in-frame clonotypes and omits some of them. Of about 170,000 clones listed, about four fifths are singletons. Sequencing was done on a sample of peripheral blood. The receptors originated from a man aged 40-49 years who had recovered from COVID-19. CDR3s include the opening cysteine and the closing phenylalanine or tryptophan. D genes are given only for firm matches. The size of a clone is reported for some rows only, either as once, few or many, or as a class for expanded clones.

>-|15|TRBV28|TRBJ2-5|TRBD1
CASSSSGQGAETQYF
TGTGCCAGCAGTTCGTCGGGACAGGGTGCCGAGACCCAGTACTTC
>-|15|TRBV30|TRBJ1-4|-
CAWSPPPGENEKLFF
TGTGCCTGGAGCCCTCCTCCCGGGGAAAATGAAAAACTGTTTTTT
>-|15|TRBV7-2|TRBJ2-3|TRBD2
CASNSTSGVSDTQYF
TGTGCCAGCAACTCGACTAGCGGGGTCTCAGATACGCAGTATTTT
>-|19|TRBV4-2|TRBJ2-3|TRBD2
CASSQGGTSGGGFSDTQYF
TGTGCCAGCAGCCAAGGCGGGACTAGCGGGGGGGGTTTCTCAGATACGCAGTATTTT
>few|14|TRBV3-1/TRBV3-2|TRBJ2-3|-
CASSQAGSTDTQYF
TGTGCCAGCAGCCAAGCGGGAAGCACAGATACGCAGTATTTT
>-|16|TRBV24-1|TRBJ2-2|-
CATSRAGTPNTGELFF
TGTGCCACCAGTCGCGCCGGGACACCGAACACCGGGGAGCTGTTTTTT
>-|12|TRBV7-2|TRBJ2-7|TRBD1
CASSTGTGEQYF
TGTGCCAGCAGCACAGGGACAGGGGAGCAGTACTTC
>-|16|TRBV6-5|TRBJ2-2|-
CASSFKTDRNTGELFF
TGTGCCAGCAGTTTCAAGACAGACAGAAACACCGGGGAGCTGTTTTTT
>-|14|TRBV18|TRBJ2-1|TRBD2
CASSETSGYNEQFF
TGTGCCAGCTCAGAGACTAGCGGATACAATGAGCAGTTCTTC
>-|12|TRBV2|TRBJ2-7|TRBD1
CASSGDRGYQYF
TGTGCCAGCAGTGGAGACAGGGGTTATCAGTACTTC
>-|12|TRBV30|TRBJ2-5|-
CAWSQEEETQYF
TGTGCCTGGAGTCAGGAGGAAGAGACCCAGTACTTC
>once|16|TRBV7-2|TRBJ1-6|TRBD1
CASSLGVRQGNSPLHF
TGTGCCAGCAGCTTAGGGGTTAGACAGGGGAATTCACCCCTCCACTTT
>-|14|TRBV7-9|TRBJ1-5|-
CASSLDGGPEPQHF
TGTGCCAGCAGCTTAGACGGAGGGCCAGAGCCCCAGCATTTT
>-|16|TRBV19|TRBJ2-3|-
CATSKKGGTSTDTQYF
TGTGCCACCTCAAAAAAAGGCGGCACAAGCACAGATACGCAGTATTTT
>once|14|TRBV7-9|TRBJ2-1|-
CASSLTSPENEQFF
TGTGCCAGCAGCTTGACTTCACCGGAGAATGAGCAGTTCTTC
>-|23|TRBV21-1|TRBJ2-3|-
CASSKVAGGGLAGGLLSTDTQYF
TGTGCCAGCAGCAAAGTCGCAGGGGGGGGACTAGCGGGAGGGCTTTTGAGCACAGATACGCAGTATTTT
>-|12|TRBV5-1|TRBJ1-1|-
CASSLGSSEAFF
TGCGCCAGCAGCTTGGGTTCCTCCGAAGCTTTCTTT
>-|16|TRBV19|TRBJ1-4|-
CASSIGSLSTNEKLFF
TGTGCCAGTAGTATTGGGAGCCTCTCAACTAATGAAAAACTGTTTTTT
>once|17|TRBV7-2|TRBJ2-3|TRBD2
CASSYLAGMGGSDTQYF
TGTGCCAGCAGCTACTTAGCGGGGATGGGAGGTTCAGATACGCAGTATTTT
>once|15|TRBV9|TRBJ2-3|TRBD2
CASSVLAGVRDTQYF
TGTGCCAGCAGCGTGTTAGCGGGAGTAAGAGATACGCAGTATTTT
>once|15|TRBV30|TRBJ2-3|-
CAWSRTLSFTDTQYF
TGTGCCTGGTCTCGGACTTTATCCTTCACAGATACGCAGTATTTT
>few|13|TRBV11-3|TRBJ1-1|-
CASSLVVESKAFF
TGTGCCAGCAGCTTAGTAGTGGAGAGCAAAGCTTTCTTT
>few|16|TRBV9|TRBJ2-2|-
CASSVVPSKDTGELFF
TGTGCCAGCAGCGTAGTGCCTAGCAAAGACACCGGGGAGCTGTTTTTT
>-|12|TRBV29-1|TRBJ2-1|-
CSVGDFYNEQFF
TGCAGCGTCGGGGACTTCTACAATGAGCAGTTCTTC
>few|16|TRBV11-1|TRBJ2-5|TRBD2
CASSPRGIAGGQTQYF
TGTGCCAGCAGCCCCCGGGGCATAGCGGGAGGACAGACCCAGTACTTC
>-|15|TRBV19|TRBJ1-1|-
CASSLSGGGITEAFF
TGTGCCAGTAGTCTATCGGGGGGAGGGATCACTGAAGCTTTCTTT
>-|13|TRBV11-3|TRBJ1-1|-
CASSPSGWAEAFF
TGTGCCAGCAGCCCTAGTGGGTGGGCTGAAGCTTTCTTT
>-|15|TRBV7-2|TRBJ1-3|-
CASSLARGIGNTIYF
TGTGCCAGCAGCTTAGCGCGAGGGATCGGAAACACCATATATTTT
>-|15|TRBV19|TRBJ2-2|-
CASSITGFDTGELFF
TGTGCCAGTAGTATAACTGGTTTTGACACCGGGGAGCTGTTTTTT
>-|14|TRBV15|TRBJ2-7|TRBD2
CATSRAGGPYEQYF
TGTGCCACCAGCAGAGCGGGAGGCCCCTACGAGCAGTACTTC
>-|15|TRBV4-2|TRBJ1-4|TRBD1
CASSTGQGPGEKLFF
TGTGCCAGCAGCACCGGACAGGGGCCGGGTGAAAAACTGTTTTTT
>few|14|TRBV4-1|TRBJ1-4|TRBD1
CASSQTGGWEKLFF
TGCGCCAGCAGCCAGACAGGGGGTTGGGAAAAACTGTTTTTT
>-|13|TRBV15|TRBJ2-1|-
CATSRAGNNEQFF
TGTGCCACCAGCAGGGCAGGGAACAATGAGCAGTTCTTC
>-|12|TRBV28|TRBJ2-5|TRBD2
CAAGGGGETQYF
TGTGCTGCCGGGGGGGGCGGCGAGACCCAGTACTTC
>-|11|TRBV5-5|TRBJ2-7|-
CASSRSYEQYF
TGTGCCAGCTCACGGTCCTACGAGCAGTACTTC
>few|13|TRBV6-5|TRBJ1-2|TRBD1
CASGDRENYGYTF
TGTGCCAGCGGGGACAGAGAGAACTATGGCTACACCTTC
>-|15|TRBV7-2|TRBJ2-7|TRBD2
CASSFGRGDVYEQYF
TGTGCCAGCAGCTTTGGTCGGGGGGACGTCTACGAGCAGTACTTC
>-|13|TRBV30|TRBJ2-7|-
CAWARPGALEQYF
TGTGCCTGGGCCCGTCCGGGAGCGTTGGAACAGTACTTC
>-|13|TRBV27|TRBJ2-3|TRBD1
CASRGQGTDTQYF
TGTGCCAGCAGGGGACAGGGGACAGATACGCAGTATTTT
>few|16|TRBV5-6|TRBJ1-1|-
CASSLLGVLLNTEAFF
TGTGCCAGCAGCTTGTTGGGCGTACTTTTGAACACTGAAGCTTTCTTT
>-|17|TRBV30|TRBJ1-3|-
CAWSVHRAGFSGNTIYF
TGTGCCTGGAGTGTACACCGGGCAGGGTTCTCTGGAAACACCATATATTTT
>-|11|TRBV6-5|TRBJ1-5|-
CASSYLGVQHF
TGTGCCAGCAGTTACTTAGGGGTCCAGCATTTT
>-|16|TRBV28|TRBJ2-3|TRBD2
CASSLRTSGGFDTQYF
TGTGCCAGCAGTCTGCGAACTAGCGGAGGTTTCGATACGCAGTATTTT
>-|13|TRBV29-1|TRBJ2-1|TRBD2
CSVVTSGVNEQFF
TGCAGCGTTGTGACTAGCGGAGTCAATGAGCAGTTCTTC
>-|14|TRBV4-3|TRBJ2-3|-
CASSTYTSTDTQYF
TGCGCCAGCAGCACTTATACTAGCACAGATACGCAGTATTTT
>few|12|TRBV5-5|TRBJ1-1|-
CASSFLTDEAFF
TGTGCCAGCAGCTTCCTCACAGATGAAGCTTTCTTT